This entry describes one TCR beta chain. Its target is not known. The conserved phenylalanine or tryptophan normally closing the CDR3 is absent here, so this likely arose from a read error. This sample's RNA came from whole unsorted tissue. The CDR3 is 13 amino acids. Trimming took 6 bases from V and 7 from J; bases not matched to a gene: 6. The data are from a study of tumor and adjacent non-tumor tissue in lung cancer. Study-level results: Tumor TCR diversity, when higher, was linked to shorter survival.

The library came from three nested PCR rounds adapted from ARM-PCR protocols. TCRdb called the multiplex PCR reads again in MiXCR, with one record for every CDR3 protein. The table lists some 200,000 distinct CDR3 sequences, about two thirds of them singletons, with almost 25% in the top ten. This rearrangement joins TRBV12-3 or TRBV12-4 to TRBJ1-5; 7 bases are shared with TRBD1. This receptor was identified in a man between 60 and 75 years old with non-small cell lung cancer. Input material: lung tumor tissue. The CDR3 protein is CASSRTGFQPQHS. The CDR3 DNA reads TGTGCCAGCAGCCGGACAGGATTCCAGCCCCAGCATTCT.